This TCR beta chain was profiled in a study of OX40 agonist ivuxolimab in advanced cancers. Overall study: In this trial design, patients received ivuxolimab intravenously at 0.01 to 10 mg/kg every 2 weeks.

CDR3 length equals 17 residues. The junction had 13 bases not matched to a gene; V was cut back by 5 bases and J by 3 bases. From germline, CDR1 is SGHVS and CDR2 FQNEAQ. The method was immunoSEQ multiplex PCR; TCRdb's version includes in-frame clones alone and lacks a portion of them. The sample contains roughly 60,000 clones, roughly 84% of which appear only once. Sample: CD4+ or CD8+ T cells sorted from blood, taken in a trial of the OX40 agonist ivuxolimab. The TCR comes from an adult with an advanced solid tumor such as melanoma, head and neck, liver or kidney cancer. V usage is TRBV7-8 and J usage is TRBJ2-7; TRBD2 aligns across 10 bases. The CDR3 DNA reads TGTGCCAGCAGCCCGCCCTTACTAGCGGGACATAACTACGAGCAGTACTTC. Protein sequence: CASSPPLLAGHNYEQYF.